This TCR beta chain was identified in a study of PD-1 blockade in classical Hodgkin lymphoma. Produced via immunoSEQ multiplex PCR; TCRdb's table is partial and in-frame only. The sample lists approximately 13,000 clones, just under 80% occurring once. Each and every patient relapsed after autologous stem cell transplantation, and patients got differing brentuximab vedotin exposure. Overall study findings and caveats: With respect to the repertoire differences, their causes, possibly disease activity or prior therapy, remain undefined. A reduction in baseline TCR diversity was reportedly seen in newly diagnosed patients relative to healthy donors.

The CDR3 has 15 residues. Trimming removed 5 bases from V and 3 bases from J; junction bases left unmatched: 7. CDR1 and CDR2 from the germline V gene are MNHNY and SVGAGI (reference sequence). This clone was seen a single time. The antigen remains unidentified. This clonotype originated in a human donor with classical Hodgkin lymphoma. This specimen was peripheral blood mononuclear cells (PBMCs), taken at baseline. The chain couples TRBV6-6 to TRBJ1-5; the match to TRBD1 covers 7 bases. The CDR3 DNA sequence: TGTGCCAGCAGTCAACAGGGGTGGAACAATCAGCCCCAGCATTTT. Residues: CASSQQGWNNQPQHF.